These 9 T cell receptor beta chains share one sample of origin, sequenced in a study of cytotoxic CD8 clonotypes in ibrutinib-treated CLL. The data were produced by immunoSEQ multiplex PCR, yet TCRdb's version contains in-frame clones alone and is incomplete. The data show around 140,000 clones, with over 75% seen just once and about 7.4% held by the top ten. Sequenced here: PBMCs, sampled after 36 months of ibrutinib treatment. These receptors came from a human donor with chronic lymphocytic leukemia.

This sequence joins TRBV7-8 and TRBJ1-1; D unclear. The ends were cut back, 0 bases at V and 2 bases at J, with 7 bases in the middle. Germline V gene sequence: CDR1 SGHVS, CDR2 FQNEAQ. This CDR3 is 14 amino acids long. CDR3 DNA: TGTGCCAGCAGCTTAGCATCACGTAACACTGAAGCTTTCTTT. It translates to CASSLASRNTEAFF.

V is TRBV18 and J is TRBJ1-2; the D is unclear. The V gene's germline CDR1 is KGHSH and CDR2 LQKENI. V gave up 8 bases and J gave up 1 base, with 5 bases separating them. This CDR3 is 11 amino acids long. The CDR3 is CASPDNYGYTF. The CDR3 region has the DNA TGTGCCAGCCCAGATAACTATGGCTACACCTTC.

The chain links TRBV11-2 to TRBJ1-1; D perhaps matches TRBD1 (5 bases). Germline V gives CDR1 SGHAT, CDR2 FQNNGV. Trimming shortened V by 1 base and J by 5 bases, and 8 bases separated the two germline ends. The CDR3 totals 13 residues. CDR3 loop: CASSLGTLTEAFF. CDR3 nucleotides: TGTGCCAGCAGCTTAGGGACATTAACTGAAGCTTTCTTT.

The gene calls are TRBV10-3 and TRBJ2-5; TRBD1 aligns across 9 bases. Per germline, CDR1 ENHRY and CDR2 SYGVKD. V lost 3 bases, J lost 4 bases, and 6 bases stayed unmatched. The CDR3 has 15 amino acids. CDR3 amino acids: CAISDYRDRVETQYF. In DNA form, the CDR3 reads TGTGCCATCAGTGATTACCGGGACAGGGTAGAGACCCAGTACTTC.

This clone was picked up a small number of times. The chain recombines TRBV19 with TRBJ1-1; tentatively, D is TRBD1 (6 bases). The V gene's germline CDR1 is LNHDA and CDR2 SQIVND (reference sequence). V was shortened by 5 bases and J by 0 bases, with 7 bases between the two germline ends. The CDR3 is 13 residues long. The CDR3 reads CASSYRVNTEAFF. In DNA form, the CDR3 reads TGTGCCAGTAGTTACAGGGTGAACACTGAAGCTTTCTTT.

The rearrangement links TRBV30 to TRBJ2-5, with 8 bases matching TRBD1. CDR3 length: 12 amino acids. J was trimmed by 5 bases and V by 2 bases; bases with no gene match: 1. The germline V gene has CDR1 GTSNPN and CDR2 SVGIG (reference sequence). The CDR3 DNA sequence: TGTGCCTGGAGTAGGGACAGGGAGACCCAGTACTTC. Amino acids: CAWSRDRETQYF.

The V and J genes are TRBV4-1 and TRBJ2-5, with TRBD1 matching over 8 bases. The CDR3 is 15 residues long. From germline, CDR1 is MGHRA and CDR2 YSYEKL. V was clipped by 1 base and J by 5 bases; unmatched bases: 6. DNA of the CDR3: TGCGCCAGCAGCCAAGGCCAGGGGGCTACGGAGACCCAGTACTTC. Residues: CASSQGQGATETQYF.

The genes are TRBV10-3 and TRBJ1-5, with D maybe TRBD1 (5 bases). Germline V gene lookup returns CDR1 ENHRY and CDR2 SYGVKD. The length of the CDR3 is 15 residues. Between the trimmed V and J ends, which lost 0 bases and 4 bases, there was a span of 10 bases. CDR3 in amino acids: CAISESIQANQPQHF. DNA of the CDR3: TGTGCCATCAGTGAGTCCATACAGGCTAATCAGCCCCAGCATTTT.

The chain employs TRBV5-1 and TRBJ2-2; TRBD1 aligns across 11 bases. The CDR3 spans 15 residues. CDR1 SGHRS and CDR2 YFSETQ come from the germline V gene. With V trimmed by 5 bases and J by 4 bases, 4 bases remained unmatched. The CDR3 reads CASSGQGAGTGELFF. CDR3 DNA: TGCGCCAGCAGTGGACAGGGGGCGGGCACCGGGGAGCTGTTTTTT.